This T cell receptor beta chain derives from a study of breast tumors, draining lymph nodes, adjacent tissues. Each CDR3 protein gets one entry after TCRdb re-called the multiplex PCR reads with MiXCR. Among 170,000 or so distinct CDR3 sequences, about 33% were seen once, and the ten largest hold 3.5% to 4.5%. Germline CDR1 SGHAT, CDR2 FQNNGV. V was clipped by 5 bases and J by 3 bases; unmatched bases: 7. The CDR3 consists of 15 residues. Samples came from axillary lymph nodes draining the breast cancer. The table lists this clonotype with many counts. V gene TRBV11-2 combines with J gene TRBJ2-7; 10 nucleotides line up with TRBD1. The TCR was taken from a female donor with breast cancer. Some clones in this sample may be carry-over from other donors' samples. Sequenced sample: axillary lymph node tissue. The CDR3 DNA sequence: TGTGCCAGCAGCCGACCGTGGACAGGGGGCTACGAGCAGTACTTC. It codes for CASSRPWTGGYEQYF. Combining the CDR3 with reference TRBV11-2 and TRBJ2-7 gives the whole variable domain EAGVAQSPRYKIIEKRQSVAFWCNPISGHATLYWYQQILGQGPKLLIQFQNNGVVDDSQLPKDRFSAERLKGVDSTLKIQPAKLEDSAVYLCASSRPWTGGYEQYFGPGTRLTVT.